These 18 T cell receptor beta chains originate from one sample sequenced in a study of response to subunit inactivated influenza vaccine. A single record per CDR3 protein comes from TCRdb applying MiXCR to the RT-PCR reads. This sample has 600,000 to 850,000 distinct CDR3 sequences; around 15% occur once, and the top ten carry 6% to 9.5%. This specimen consisted of PBMCs from blood, obtained approximately 15 days before vaccination. All receptors come from a man between 45 and 60 years old who received an inactivated influenza vaccine.

This chain joins TRBV4-3 and TRBJ2-3; TRBD2 agrees at 11 bases. The CDR3 is 18 residues long. Germline V gene lookup returns CDR1 LGHNA and CDR2 YSLEER. J lost 10 bases, V lost 1 base, and 16 bases had no gene match. DNA for the CDR3: TGCGCCAGCAGCCAAGGGCTAGCGGGGGGCCCAGTTCAGGGGGCGCAGTATTTT. This codes for CASSQGLAGGPVQGAQYF.

The sample holds a few counts of this clonotype. The chain couples TRBV24-1 to TRBJ2-3; D unclear. Germline lookup yields CDR1 KGHDR and CDR2 SFDVKD. The CDR3 consists of 16 residues. The V and J ends lost 3 bases and 2 bases respectively, with 14 bases between them. The CDR3 region is CATSDPDGRPTDTQYF. The CDR3 DNA reads as TGTGCCACCAGTGATCCCGACGGGCGACCCACAGATACGCAGTATTTT.

In this sample, this clonotype turned up many times. The chain links TRBV6-2 or TRBV6-3 to TRBJ2-5, with 11 bases aligning to TRBD2. The germline V gene encodes CDR1 MNHEY and CDR2 SVGEGT. This CDR3 region has 13 residues. V was pared by 4 bases and J by 6 bases, with 1 base of the junction left unmatched. CDR3 protein: CASSWTSGQTQYF. The CDR3 bases are TGTGCCAGCAGTTGGACTAGCGGGCAGACCCAGTACTTC.

The sample holds a few counts of this clonotype. This sequence joins TRBV12-3 or TRBV12-4 and TRBJ1-5; no reliable D call. The CDR3 is 14 residues long. V was trimmed by 3 bases and J by 2 bases, leaving 8 bases between them. The CDR3 loop reads CASSFMRGNQPQHF. CDR3 nucleotide sequence: TGTGCCAGCAGTTTTATGAGGGGCAATCAGCCCCAGCATTTT.

The genes are TRBV7-9 and TRBJ2-1; 9 bases agree with TRBD2. The CDR3 is 15 residues long. With 6 bases clipped from V and 7 bases from J, the junction kept 10 bases outside the gene matches. Germline V lookup: CDR1 SEHNR, CDR2 FQNEAQ (reference sequence). The CDR3 reads CASSALAGTRNEQFF. The CDR3 DNA reads TGTGCCAGCAGTGCCCTAGCGGGGACACGGAATGAGCAGTTCTTC.

This clonotype was recorded a few times. The chain uses TRBV28 and TRBJ1-1; TRBD1 aligns across 8 bases. V lost 3 bases to trimming and J lost 8 bases; unmatched junction nucleotides: 5. Germline lookup yields CDR1 MDHEN and CDR2 SYDVKM. This CDR3 is built from 13 residues. The CDR3 bases are TGTGCCAGCAGTTTGGACAGGGCCAGAGAAGCTTTCTTT. Its translation: CASSLDRAREAFF.

The chain has TRBV3-1 and TRBJ2-3, with D uncertain. This CDR3 region has 13 residues. V was pared by 3 bases and J by 13 bases, with 17 bases between. Germline CDR1 reads LGHDT; CDR2 reads YNNKEL (reference sequence). Here the CDR3 DNA reads TGTGCCAGCAGCCAGTACGAGGTAGCCCGGAAGTATTTT. It is translated as CASSQYEVARKYF.

The chain is built from TRBV12-3 or TRBV12-4 and TRBJ2-7, with D perhaps matching TRBD1 (5 bases). The CDR3 contains 13 residues. Trimming pared 6 bases from V and 7 bases from J, leaving 16 bases between. CDR3 amino acids: CASSLIRVGEQYF. CDR3 nucleotides: TGTGCCAGCAGCCTAATCAGGGTAGGAGAGCAGTACTTC.

This clonotype has a count of ten or more. The CDR3 DNA reads as TGCAGTGCCCTGGCTGGAGGGGGCGGCGAGACCCAGTACTTC. Its protein is CSALAGGGGETQYF. V and J are TRBV20-1 and TRBJ2-5, with a possible D match to TRBD1 (7 bases). The germline gives CDR1 DFQATT, CDR2 SNEGSKA (reference sequence). V lost 6 bases and J 5 bases, leaving 19 bases between the germline ends. The CDR3 extends over 14 amino acids.

This clonotype was counted ten times or more. This rearrangement joins TRBV20-1 to TRBJ1-5, with D tentatively TRBD1 (5 bases). In germline, CDR1 is DFQATT, CDR2 SNEGSKA (reference sequence). Trimming removed 3 bases at V and 4 bases at J, with 10 bases between. This CDR3 has 13 amino acids. Here the CDR3 reads CSAREDTNQPQHF. In DNA form, the CDR3 reads TGCAGTGCTAGGGAGGACACGAATCAGCCCCAGCATTTT.

CDR3 amino acids: CASSPLGASNSPLHF. The DNA for the CDR3 is TGTGCCAGCAGCCCCCTGGGGGCGAGTAATTCACCCCTCCACTTT. The genes are TRBV27 and TRBJ1-6, with D possibly TRBD1 on 6 matching bases. This CDR3 contains 15 residues. Deletions cut 6 bases from V and 6 bases from J, with 15 bases between. Germline lookup yields CDR1 MNHEY and CDR2 SMNVEV (reference sequence).

This CDR3 is CASSAPGTETQYF. As DNA, the CDR3 is TGTGCCAGCAGCGCCCCGGGAACGGAGACCCAGTACTTC. The chain carries TRBV9 and TRBJ2-5; TRBD2 is a possible D gene (5 bases). V gave up 3 bases and J gave up 5 bases, with 11 bases separating them. The germline gives CDR1 SGDLS, CDR2 YYNGEE. This CDR3 comprises 13 residues.

This clonotype was detected only a few times. The chain joins TRBV5-1 to TRBJ2-1; 7 bases align to TRBD2. The CDR3 contains 18 residues. CDR1 and CDR2 from the germline V gene are SGHRS and YFSETQ. With 4 bases clipped from V and 2 bases from J, the junction kept 15 bases outside the gene matches. The chain's CDR3 is CASSALGVGGSAYNEQFF. In DNA, the CDR3 is TGCGCCAGCAGCGCCCTGGGGGTGGGCGGGAGCGCCTACAATGAGCAGTTCTTC.

J is TRBJ2-7 and V is TRBV19; a possible D gene is TRBD2 (5 bases). The V gene's germline CDR1 is LNHDA and CDR2 SQIVND (reference sequence). The CDR3 runs 15 residues. V was trimmed by 5 bases and J by 1 base, leaving 15 bases between them. CDR3: CASSFGRGASYEQYF. DNA of the CDR3: TGTGCCAGTAGTTTCGGACGGGGAGCTTCCTACGAGCAGTACTTC.

The sample holds many counts of this clonotype. This chain connects TRBV29-1 to TRBJ1-2; tentatively, D is TRBD1 (5 bases). Germline V gene sequence: CDR1 SQVTM, CDR2 ANQGSEA. This CDR3 is built from 10 residues. The V end lost 3 bases, the J end lost 6 bases, and 5 bases lay between the germline ends. The CDR3 DNA follows: TGCAGCGTTGACAGGGATGGCTACACCTTC. Its translation: CSVDRDGYTF.

This chain joins TRBV2 and TRBJ1-1; 11 nucleotides align to TRBD1. V lost 8 bases to trimming and J lost 7 bases; unmatched junction nucleotides: 6. CDR3 size: 13 residues. CDR1 and CDR2 from the germline V gene are SNHLY and FYNNEI. Here the CDR3 reads CASRDRGSVEAFF. The CDR3, as DNA: TGTGCCAGCCGGGACAGGGGGTCTGTTGAAGCTTTCTTT.

The V gene is TRBV9, the J gene TRBJ2-5; TRBD2 aligns across 9 bases. The CDR3 contains 15 residues. The V gene end was trimmed by 3 bases and the J gene end by 4 bases; junction bases not matched to a gene: 7. Looked up from germline, CDR1 is SGDLS and CDR2 is YYNGEE. The CDR3 DNA reads as TGTGCCAGCAGCGGCGGGAGGGCCGGGGGAGAGACCCAGTACTTC. This gives the protein CASSGGRAGGETQYF.

This clonotype was detected only a few times. The chain recombines TRBV24-1 with TRBJ2-2; TRBD1 agrees at 7 bases. This CDR3 contains 12 residues. Germline CDR1 KGHDR, CDR2 SFDVKD. V shed 3 bases, J shed 16 bases, and the junction held 7 bases outside the gene matches. The CDR3 loop reads CATSDHLGGQFF. CDR3 bases: TGTGCCACCAGTGATCATCTAGGGGGCCAGTTTTTT.